The 9 T cell receptor beta chains presented below share a single source sample, sequenced in a study of a mutant IDH1 vaccine in newly diagnosed glioma. Time point reported: week 23, last vaccination. Each dose of the vaccine consisted of 300 ug of mutant IDH1 20-mer peptide, with topical imiquimod. These TCRs are of unknown antigen specificity. Repertoires were generated with immunoSEQ multiplex PCR, while TCRdb's copy carries only in-frame clones and drops some. Of some 27,000 clones in the sample, around 83% were seen once. Sequences were derived from PBMCs, sampled from a glioma patient whose treatment included an IDH1 peptide vaccine. These receptors originate from a woman aged 25 to 39 with glioma.

This clone has a handful of counts. This chain joins TRBV6-5 and TRBJ1-6, with D possibly TRBD1 on 5 matching bases. Germline lookup yields CDR1 MNHEY and CDR2 SVGAGI. The CDR3 runs 14 residues. With 0 bases removed from V and 10 bases from J, the gap between germline ends came to 10 bases. The CDR3 loop reads CASSYSREGSPLHF. In nucleotides, the CDR3 is TGTGCCAGCAGTTACTCCAGGGAGGGATCACCCCTCCACTTT.

The genes are TRBV5-1 and TRBJ1-6; 8 nucleotides match TRBD1. With V trimmed by 4 bases and J by 10 bases, 13 bases remained unmatched. This CDR3 comprises 16 residues. Looked up from germline, CDR1 is SGHRS and CDR2 is YFSETQ. CDR3 DNA sequence: TGCGCCAGCAGCCTAATTTTCCGGGGACAGGACTCACCCCTCCACTTT. Amino acid sequence: CASSLIFRGQDSPLHF.

This chain links TRBV5-1 with TRBJ1-3; TRBD1 matches at 8 bases. Germline V gives CDR1 SGHRS, CDR2 YFSETQ. The CDR3 covers 15 residues. J lost 8 bases, V lost 0 bases, and 7 bases had no gene match. CDR3 DNA: TGCGCCAGCAGCTTGGCCGCGACAGGGGCAGACACCATATATTTT. It encodes CASSLAATGADTIYF.

This chain links TRBV5-6 with TRBJ2-2, with D uncertain. The CDR3 is made up of 14 amino acids. Germline assignment: CDR1 SGHDT and CDR2 YYEEEE. V was pared by 0 bases and J by 7 bases, with 10 bases between. The CDR3: CASSLAAAHGELFF. The CDR3 nucleotides are TGTGCCAGCAGCTTGGCGGCAGCTCACGGGGAGCTGTTTTTT.

This clone was observed a few times. Different DNA sequences within this sample yield the same CDR3. V usage is TRBV6-5 and J usage is TRBJ1-1; D unclear. The CDR3 totals 13 residues. Per germline, CDR1 MNHEY and CDR2 SVGAGI. The germline V and J ends were trimmed by 6 bases and 0 bases, with 8 bases remaining between them. The CDR3 nucleotides are TGTGCCAGCAGCCGACAAGTGAACACTGAAGCTTTCTTT. Amino acid sequence: CASSRQVNTEAFF.

The chain is built from TRBV4-1 and TRBJ1-5; TRBD1 aligns across 10 bases. Trimming removed 1 base from V and 6 bases from J; junction bases left unmatched: 12. CDR1 and CDR2 from the germline V gene are MGHRA and YSYEKL. This CDR3 contains 18 residues. The CDR3 sequence: CASSQALRETGGFQPQHF. DNA for the CDR3: TGCGCCAGCAGCCAAGCTCTGCGAGAGACAGGGGGCTTTCAGCCCCAGCATTTT.

This clone was detected a few times. The rearrangement links TRBV6-1 to TRBJ1-1; tentative D call: TRBD1 (5 bases). Between the trimmed V and J ends, which lost 6 bases and 1 base, there was a span of 9 bases. The length of the CDR3 is 13 residues. Germline V CDR1 and CDR2: MNHNS, SASEGT. The DNA of the CDR3 is TGTGCCAGCAGCTGGGGGGGGAACACTGAAGCTTTCTTT. It specifies CASSWGGNTEAFF.

The V and J genes are TRBV5-1 and TRBJ1-2; no reliable D call. Deletions cut 1 base from V and 4 bases from J, with 17 bases between. Germline values: CDR1 SGHRS, CDR2 YFSETQ. The CDR3 is 16 amino acids. The CDR3 sequence: CASSLIGREGIYGYTF. The CDR3 nucleotides read TGCGCCAGCAGCTTGATTGGACGGGAGGGAATCTATGGCTACACCTTC.

The genes are TRBV15 and TRBJ2-7; D unresolved. Looked up from germline, CDR1 is LNHNV and CDR2 is YYDKDF (reference sequence). The CDR3 sequence is 15 residues long. Deletions cut 0 bases from V and 4 bases from J, with 13 bases between. The CDR3 coding sequence is TGTGCCACCAGCAGAGATAAGCAGATAATTTACGAGCAGTACTTC. Encoded protein: CATSRDKQIIYEQYF.